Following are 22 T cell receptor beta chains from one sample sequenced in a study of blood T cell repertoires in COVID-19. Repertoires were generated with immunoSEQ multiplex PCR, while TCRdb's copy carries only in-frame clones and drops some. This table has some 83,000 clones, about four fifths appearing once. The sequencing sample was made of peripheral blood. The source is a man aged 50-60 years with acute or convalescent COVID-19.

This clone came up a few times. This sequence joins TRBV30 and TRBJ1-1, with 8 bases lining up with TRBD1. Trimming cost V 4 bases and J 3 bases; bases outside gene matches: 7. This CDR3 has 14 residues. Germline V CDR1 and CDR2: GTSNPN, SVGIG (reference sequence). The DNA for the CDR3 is TGTGCCTGGACGTTTTCAGGGGGCTACACTGAAGCTTTCTTT. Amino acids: CAWTFSGGYTEAFF. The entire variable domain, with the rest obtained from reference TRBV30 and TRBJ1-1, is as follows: SQTIHQWPATLVQPVGSPLSLECTVEGTSNPNLYWYRQAAGRGLQLLFYSVGIGQISSEVPQNLSASRPQDRQFILSSKKLLLSDSGFYLCAWTFSGGYTEAFFGQGTRLTVV.

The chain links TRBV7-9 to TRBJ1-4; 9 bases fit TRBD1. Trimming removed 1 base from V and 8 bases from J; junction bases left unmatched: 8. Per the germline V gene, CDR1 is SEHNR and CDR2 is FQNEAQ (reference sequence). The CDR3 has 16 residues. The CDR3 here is CASSLGRGQGNEKLFF. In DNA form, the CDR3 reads TGTGCCAGCAGCTTAGGTCGGGGACAGGGCAACGAAAAACTGTTTTTT.

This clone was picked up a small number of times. CDR3 in amino acids: CASSATSGRYQETQYF. Written as DNA, the CDR3 is TGTGCCAGCAGCGCGACTAGCGGGAGGTACCAAGAGACCCAGTACTTC. V usage is TRBV7-9 and J usage is TRBJ2-5; 13 bases agree with TRBD2. V shed 5 bases, J shed 0 bases, and the junction held 3 bases outside the gene matches. Per the germline V gene, CDR1 is SEHNR and CDR2 is FQNEAQ (reference sequence). The CDR3 runs to 16 residues.

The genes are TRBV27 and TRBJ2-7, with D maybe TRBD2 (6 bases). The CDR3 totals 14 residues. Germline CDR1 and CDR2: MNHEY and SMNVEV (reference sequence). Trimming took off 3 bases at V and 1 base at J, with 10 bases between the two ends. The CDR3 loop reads CASSFAGSSYEQYF. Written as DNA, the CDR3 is TGTGCCAGCAGTTTCGCGGGGTCGTCCTACGAGCAGTACTTC.

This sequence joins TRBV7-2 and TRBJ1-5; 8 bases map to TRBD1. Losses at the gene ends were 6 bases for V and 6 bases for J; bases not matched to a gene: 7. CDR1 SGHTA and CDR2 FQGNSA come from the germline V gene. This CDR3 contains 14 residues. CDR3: CASSFDRGGQPQHF. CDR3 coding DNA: TGTGCCAGCAGTTTCGACAGGGGAGGTCAGCCCCAGCATTTT. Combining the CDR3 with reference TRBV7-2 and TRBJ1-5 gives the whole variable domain GAGVSQSPSNKVTEKGKDVELRCDPISGHTALYWYRQSLGQGLEFLIYFQGNSAPDKSGLPSDRFSAERTGGSVSTLTIQRTQQEDSAVYLCASSFDRGGQPQHFGDGTRLSIL.

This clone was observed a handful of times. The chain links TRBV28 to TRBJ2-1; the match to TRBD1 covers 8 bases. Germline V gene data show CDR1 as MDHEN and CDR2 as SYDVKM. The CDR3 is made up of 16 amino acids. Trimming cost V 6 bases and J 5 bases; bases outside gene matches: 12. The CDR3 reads CASRNRGTDLHNEQFF. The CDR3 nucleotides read TGTGCCAGCAGGAACAGGGGGACGGACCTTCACAATGAGCAGTTCTTC. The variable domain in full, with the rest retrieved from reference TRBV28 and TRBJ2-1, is DVKVTQSSRYLVKRTGEKVFLECVQDMDHENMFWYRQDPGLGLRLIYFSYDVKMKEKGDIPEGYSVSREKKERFSLILESASTNQTSMYLCASRNRGTDLHNEQFFGPGTRLTVL.

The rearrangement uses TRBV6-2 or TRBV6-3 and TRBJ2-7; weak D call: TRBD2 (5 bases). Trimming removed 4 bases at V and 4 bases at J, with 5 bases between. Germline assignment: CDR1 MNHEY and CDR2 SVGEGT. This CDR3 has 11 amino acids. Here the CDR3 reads CASSWRYEQYF. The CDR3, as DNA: TGTGCCAGCAGTTGGAGGTACGAGCAGTACTTC.

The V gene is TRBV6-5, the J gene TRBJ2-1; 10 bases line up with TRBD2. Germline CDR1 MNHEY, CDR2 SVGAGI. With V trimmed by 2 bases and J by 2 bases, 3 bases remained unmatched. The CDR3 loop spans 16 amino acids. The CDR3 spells CASSYQTSGTYNEQFF. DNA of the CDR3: TGTGCCAGCAGTTACCAAACTAGCGGGACCTACAATGAGCAGTTCTTC.

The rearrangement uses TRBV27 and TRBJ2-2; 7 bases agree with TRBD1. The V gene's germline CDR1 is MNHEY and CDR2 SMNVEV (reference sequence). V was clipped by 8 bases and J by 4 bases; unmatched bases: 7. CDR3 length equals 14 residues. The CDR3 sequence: CASLDRESTGELFF. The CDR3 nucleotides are TGTGCCAGCCTTGACAGGGAGAGCACCGGGGAGCTGTTTTTT.

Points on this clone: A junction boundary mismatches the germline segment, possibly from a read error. CDR3 amino acids: CASIHGTGDSNEQYF. CDR3 in DNA: TGTGCCAGCATTCACGGGACAGGGGACTCCAACGAGCAGTACTTC. The V gene is TRBV6-5, the J gene TRBJ2-7; the match to TRBD1 covers 10 bases. This CDR3 is 15 amino acids long. In germline, CDR1 is MNHEY, CDR2 SVGAGI.

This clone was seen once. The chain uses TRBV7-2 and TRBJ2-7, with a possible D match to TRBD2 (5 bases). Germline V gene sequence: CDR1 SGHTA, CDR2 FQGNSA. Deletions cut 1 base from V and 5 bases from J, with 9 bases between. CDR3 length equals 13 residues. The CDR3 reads CASSLVTSNEQYF. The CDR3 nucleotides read TGTGCCAGCAGCTTAGTTACTAGTAACGAGCAGTACTTC.

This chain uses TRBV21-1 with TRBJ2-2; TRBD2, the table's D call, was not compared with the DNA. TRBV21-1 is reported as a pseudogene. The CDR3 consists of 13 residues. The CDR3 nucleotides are TGTGCCAGCAAAGCGGGGTTCACCGGGGAGCTGTTTTTT. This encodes CASKAGFTGELFF.

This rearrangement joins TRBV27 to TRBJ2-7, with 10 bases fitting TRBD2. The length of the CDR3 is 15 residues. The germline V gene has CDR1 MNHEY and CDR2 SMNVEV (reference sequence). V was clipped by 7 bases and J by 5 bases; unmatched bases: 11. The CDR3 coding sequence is TGTGCCAGCACCAACCAGCGGGGGGGCAATGACGAGCAGTACTTC. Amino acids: CASTNQRGGNDEQYF.

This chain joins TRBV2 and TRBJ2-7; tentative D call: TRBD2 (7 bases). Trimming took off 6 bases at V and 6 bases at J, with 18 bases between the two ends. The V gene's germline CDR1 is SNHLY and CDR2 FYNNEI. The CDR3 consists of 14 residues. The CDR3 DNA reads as TGTGCCAGCAGAGCGGGACAATTTAAGAGCGAGCAGTACTTC. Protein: CASRAGQFKSEQYF.

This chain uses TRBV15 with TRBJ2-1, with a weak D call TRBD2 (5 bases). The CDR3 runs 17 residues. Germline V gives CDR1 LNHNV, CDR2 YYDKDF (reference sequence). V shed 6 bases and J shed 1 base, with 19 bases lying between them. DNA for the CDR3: TGTGCCACCAGTAAATCTCCTTTTTCGGGATCCTACAATGAGCAGTTCTTC. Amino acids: CATSKSPFSGSYNEQFF.

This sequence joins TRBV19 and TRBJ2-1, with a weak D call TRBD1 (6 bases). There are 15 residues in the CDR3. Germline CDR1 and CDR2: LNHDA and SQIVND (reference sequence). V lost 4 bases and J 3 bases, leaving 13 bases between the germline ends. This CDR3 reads CASSTYRVVYNEQFF. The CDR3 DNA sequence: TGTGCCAGTAGTACATACAGGGTAGTCTACAATGAGCAGTTCTTC.

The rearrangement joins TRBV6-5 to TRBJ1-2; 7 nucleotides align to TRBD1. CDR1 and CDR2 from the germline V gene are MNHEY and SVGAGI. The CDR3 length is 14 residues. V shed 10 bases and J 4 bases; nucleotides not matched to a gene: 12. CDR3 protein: CATKEQGTFYGYTF. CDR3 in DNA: TGTGCCACCAAAGAACAGGGGACCTTCTATGGCTACACCTTC.

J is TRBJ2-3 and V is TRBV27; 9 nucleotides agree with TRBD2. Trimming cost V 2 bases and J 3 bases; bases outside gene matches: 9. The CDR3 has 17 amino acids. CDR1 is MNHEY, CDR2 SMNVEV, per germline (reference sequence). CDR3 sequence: CASSLAAAGGKTDTQYF. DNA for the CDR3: TGTGCCAGCAGTTTAGCGGCGGCGGGGGGGAAAACAGATACGCAGTATTTT.

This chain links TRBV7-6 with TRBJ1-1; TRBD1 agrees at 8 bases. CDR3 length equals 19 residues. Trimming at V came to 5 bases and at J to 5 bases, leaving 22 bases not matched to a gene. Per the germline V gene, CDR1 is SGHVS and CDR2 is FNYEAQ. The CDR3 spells CASSRIPHAARTGNTEAFF. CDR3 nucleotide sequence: TGTGCCAGCAGCCGCATCCCCCACGCCGCCCGGACAGGGAATACTGAAGCTTTCTTT.

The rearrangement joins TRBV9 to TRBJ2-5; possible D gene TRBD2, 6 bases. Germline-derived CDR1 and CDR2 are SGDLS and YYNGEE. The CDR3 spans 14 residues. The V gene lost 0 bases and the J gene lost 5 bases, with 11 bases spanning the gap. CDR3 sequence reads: CASSVEAGYETQYF. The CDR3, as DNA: TGTGCCAGCAGCGTAGAAGCGGGTTACGAGACCCAGTACTTC.

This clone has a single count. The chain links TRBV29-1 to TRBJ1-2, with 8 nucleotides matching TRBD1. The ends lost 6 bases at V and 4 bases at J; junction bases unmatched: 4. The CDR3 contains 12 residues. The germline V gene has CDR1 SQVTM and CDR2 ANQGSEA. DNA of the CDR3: TGCAGCGTCGGAGACAGGGGCTATGGCTACACCTTC. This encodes CSVGDRGYGYTF.

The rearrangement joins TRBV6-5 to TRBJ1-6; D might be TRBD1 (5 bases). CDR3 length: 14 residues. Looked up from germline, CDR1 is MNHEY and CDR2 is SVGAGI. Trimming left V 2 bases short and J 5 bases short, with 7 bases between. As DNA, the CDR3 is TGTGCCAGCAGTTACGGAGGGGATAATTCACCCCTCCACTTT. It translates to CASSYGGDNSPLHF.